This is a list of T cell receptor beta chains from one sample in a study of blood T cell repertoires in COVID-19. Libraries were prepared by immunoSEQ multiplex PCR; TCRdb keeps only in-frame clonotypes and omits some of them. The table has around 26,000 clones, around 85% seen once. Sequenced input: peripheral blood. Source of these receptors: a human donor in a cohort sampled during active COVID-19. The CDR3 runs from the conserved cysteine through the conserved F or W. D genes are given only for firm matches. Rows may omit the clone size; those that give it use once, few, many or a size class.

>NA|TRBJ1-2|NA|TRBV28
CASSLLREVGGYTF
TGTGCCAGCAGTTTATTGAGGGAAGTGGGCGGCTACACCTTC
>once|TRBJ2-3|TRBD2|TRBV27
CASSSAGVYTQYF
TGTGCCAGCAGTTCGGCGGGAGTGTATACGCAGTATTTT
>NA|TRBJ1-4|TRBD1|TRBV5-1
CASSFQGGPSTNEKLFF
TGCGCCAGCAGCTTTCAAGGGGGCCCTTCAACTAATGAAAAACTGTTTTTT
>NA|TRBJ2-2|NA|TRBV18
CASSDTEFPTNTGELFF
TGTGCCAGCTCGGACACCGAGTTTCCAACGAACACCGGGGAGCTGTTTTTT
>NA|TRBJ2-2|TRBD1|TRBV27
CASSPRDRGTAGELFF
TGTGCCAGCAGTCCCCGGGACAGGGGAACAGCCGGGGAGCTGTTTTTT
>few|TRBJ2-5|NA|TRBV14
CASSQDEAYQETQYF
TGTGCCAGCAGCCAAGACGAGGCGTACCAAGAGACCCAGTACTTC
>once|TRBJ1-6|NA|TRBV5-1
CASSLGGRGDSPLHF
TGCGCCAGCAGCTTGGGGGGCAGGGGTGATTCACCCCTCCACTTT
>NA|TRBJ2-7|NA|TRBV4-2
CASSQGGGGVYYEQYF
TGTGCCAGCAGCCAAGGAGGGGGAGGGGTGTACTACGAGCAGTACTTC
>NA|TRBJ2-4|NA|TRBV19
CASSIADIQYF
TGTGCCAGTAGTATAGCTGACATTCAGTACTTC
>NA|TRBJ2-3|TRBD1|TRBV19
CASSIGVTGGVDTQYF
TGTGCCAGTAGTATTGGCGTGACAGGGGGCGTGGATACGCAGTATTTT
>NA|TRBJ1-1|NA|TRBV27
CASSLDRNTEAFF
TGTGCCAGCAGTTTAGACAGGAACACTGAAGCTTTCTTT
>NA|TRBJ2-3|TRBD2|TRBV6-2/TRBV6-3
CASSYALRLAGARGFTDTQYF
TGTGCCAGCAGTTACGCACTCCGACTAGCGGGGGCCAGGGGATTCACAGATACGCAGTATTTT
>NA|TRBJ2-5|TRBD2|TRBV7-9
CASSRGLAGETQYF
TGTGCCAGCAGCCGGGGACTAGCGGGAGAGACCCAGTACTTC
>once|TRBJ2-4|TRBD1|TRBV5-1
CASSTPTGDIQYF
TGCGCCAGCAGCACCCCGACAGGGGACATTCAGTACTTC
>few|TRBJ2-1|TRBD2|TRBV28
CASSLAGAPYEQFF
TGTGCCAGCAGTTTGGCGGGAGCGCCCTATGAGCAGTTCTTC
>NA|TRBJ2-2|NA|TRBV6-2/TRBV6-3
CASSRGNGELFF
TGTGCCAGCAGTAGAGGGAACGGGGAGCTGTTTTTT
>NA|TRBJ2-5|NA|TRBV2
CASSEATYPGETQYF
TGTGCCAGCAGTGAAGCGACTTACCCGGGGGAGACCCAGTACTTC
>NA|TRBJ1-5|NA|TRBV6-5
CASSGQRDQPQHF
TGTGCCAGCAGCGGACAGCGAGATCAGCCCCAGCATTTT
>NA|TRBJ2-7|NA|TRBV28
CASSLGGTGGIREQYF
TGTGCCAGCAGTTTAGGGGGCACGGGAGGAATAAGGGAGCAGTACTTC
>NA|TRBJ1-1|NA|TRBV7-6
CASSLREGREAFF
TGTGCCAGCAGCCTACGGGAGGGTAGGGAAGCTTTCTTT
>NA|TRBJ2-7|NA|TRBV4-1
CASSQETSSYEQYF
TGCGCCAGCAGCCAAGAGACTAGCTCCTACGAGCAGTACTTC
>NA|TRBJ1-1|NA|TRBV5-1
CASSFPGTPNTEAFF
TGCGCCAGCAGCTTCCCCGGGACACCAAACACTGAAGCTTTCTTT
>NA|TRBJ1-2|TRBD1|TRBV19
CASSSGTARKNYGYTF
TGTGCCAGTAGTAGCGGGACAGCGCGTAAGAACTATGGCTACACCTTC
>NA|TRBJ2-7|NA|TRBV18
CASSPTQGDEQYF
TGTGCCAGCTCACCAACCCAAGGGGACGAGCAGTACTTC
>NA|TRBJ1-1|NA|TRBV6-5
CASHLEGGRNTEAFF
TGTGCCAGCCACCTGGAGGGGGGGAGGAACACTGAAGCTTTCTTT
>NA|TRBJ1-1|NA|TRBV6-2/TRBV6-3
CASSREYTEAFF
TGTGCCAGCAGCAGAGAGTACACTGAAGCTTTCTTT
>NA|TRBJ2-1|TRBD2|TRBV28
CASTGGSSYNEQFF
TGTGCCAGCACCGGCGGGAGCTCCTACAATGAGCAGTTCTTC
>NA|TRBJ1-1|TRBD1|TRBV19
CASSIPGQGRGAEAFF
TGTGCCAGTAGTATCCCAGGACAGGGGAGGGGCGCTGAAGCTTTCTTT
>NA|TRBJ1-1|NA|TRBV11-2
CASSPPAGYTEAFF
TGTGCCAGCAGCCCCCCTGCAGGGTACACTGAAGCTTTCTTT
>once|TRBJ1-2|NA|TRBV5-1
CASSLGDSGDGYTF
TGCGCCAGCAGCTTGGGAGACAGTGGCGATGGCTACACCTTC
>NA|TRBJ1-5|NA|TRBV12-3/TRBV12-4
CASSFNSQAPQHF
TGTGCCAGCAGTTTCAACAGCCAAGCGCCCCAGCATTTT
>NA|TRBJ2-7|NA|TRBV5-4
CASSSGVGYEQYF
TGTGCCAGCAGCTCGGGAGTCGGGTACGAGCAGTACTTC
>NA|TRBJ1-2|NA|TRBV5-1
CASSLDRENGYTF
TGCGCCAGCAGCTTGGACAGGGAAAATGGCTACACCTTC
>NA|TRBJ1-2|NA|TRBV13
CASSYYRGNYGYTF
TGTGCCAGCAGCTACTATCGAGGGAACTATGGCTACACCTTC
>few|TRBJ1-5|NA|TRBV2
CASSDTGNQPQHF
TGTGCCAGCAGTGACACGGGCAATCAGCCCCAGCATTTT
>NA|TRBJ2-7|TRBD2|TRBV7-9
CASSFAGGPTYEQYF
TGTGCCAGCAGCTTCGCGGGGGGCCCGACCTACGAGCAGTACTTC
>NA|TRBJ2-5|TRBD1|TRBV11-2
CASSLGTGVETQYF
TGTGCCAGCAGCTTAGGGACAGGGGTAGAGACCCAGTACTTC
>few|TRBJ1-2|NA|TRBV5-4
CASSLAGDYYGYTF
TGTGCCAGCAGCTTGGCAGGCGATTATTATGGCTACACCTTC
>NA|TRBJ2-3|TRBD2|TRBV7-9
CASSPGLAVPDTQYF
TGTGCCAGCAGCCCGGGGCTAGCGGTCCCAGATACGCAGTATTTT
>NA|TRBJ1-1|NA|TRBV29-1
CSVVGDRPEAFF
TGCAGCGTTGTCGGGGATCGCCCTGAAGCTTTCTTT
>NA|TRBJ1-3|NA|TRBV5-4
CASSLGGSHSRDTIYF
TGTGCCAGCAGCTTGGGAGGCTCCCACTCTCGAGACACCATATATTTT
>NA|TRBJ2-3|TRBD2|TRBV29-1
CSVEGDLRAGETDTQYF
TGCAGCGTTGAAGGGGATCTTAGGGCGGGGGAGACAGATACGCAGTATTTT
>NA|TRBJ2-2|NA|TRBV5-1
CASSLGPGFDTGELFF
TGCGCCAGCAGCTTGGGCCCCGGGTTCGACACCGGGGAGCTGTTTTTT
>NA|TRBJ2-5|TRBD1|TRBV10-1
CASSQTGTGDSETQYF
TGCGCCAGCAGCCAAACCGGGACAGGGGATTCGGAGACCCAGTACTTC
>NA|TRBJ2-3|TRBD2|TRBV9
CASSVATAGGPGDTQYF
TGTGCCAGCAGCGTAGCTACGGCGGGAGGGCCTGGAGATACGCAGTATTTT
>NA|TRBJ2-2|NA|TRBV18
CASSPRLREDETGELFF
TGTGCCAGCTCACCACGTTTGAGGGAGGATGAAACCGGGGAGCTGTTTTTT
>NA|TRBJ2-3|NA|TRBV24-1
CATGGRSVGVATDTQYF
TGTGCCACCGGGGGCAGGTCGGTCGGGGTCGCTACAGATACGCAGTATTTT
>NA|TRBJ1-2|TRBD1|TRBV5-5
CASSPGTGNYGYTF
TGTGCCAGCAGCCCTGGGACAGGGAACTATGGCTACACCTTC
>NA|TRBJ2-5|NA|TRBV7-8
CASSLVLGAGETQYF
TGTGCCAGCAGCTTAGTTCTGGGGGCCGGAGAGACCCAGTACTTC